The TCR beta chain described here comes from a study of cytomegalovirus exposure and HLA in healthy donors. This CDR3 has 13 amino acids. V was shortened by 7 bases and J by 0 bases, with 9 bases between the two germline ends. The germline V gene has CDR1 SGHTA and CDR2 FQGNSA. PCR used 60 Vbeta primers and 13 Jbeta primers. Assay used: immunoSEQ multiplex PCR; TCRdb lists only in-frame clones, some missing. Here the sample spans approximately 88,000 clones, roughly 80% being singletons. In regard to this clone: Antigen specificity is unknown.

General observations from the study: V segments that were indistinguishable, TRBV6-2 and TRBV6-3 among them, were omitted from analysis.

Sequencing input: PBMCs. The chain carries TRBV7-2 and TRBJ1-1, with TRBD1 as a possible D gene (6 bases). The sequence was obtained from a man between 50 and 59 years old in good health and CMV-seropositive. The CDR3 DNA reads as TGTGCCAGCACCGGACAGCTGAACACTGAAGCTTTCTTT. It yields the protein CASTGQLNTEAFF.